The rows below give T cell receptor beta chains drawn from one sample of a study of Ad26.COV2.S vaccination and SARS-CoV-2 variants. Assay used: immunoSEQ multiplex PCR; TCRdb lists only in-frame clones, some missing. The sample records 500,000 or so clones, approximately 88% being singletons. The material sequenced was peripheral blood, taken in a trial of Ad26.COV2.S vaccine versus placebo. These receptors were obtained from a person between 18 and 59 years old who received the Ad26.COV2.S COVID-19 vaccine or a placebo. Both conserved end residues are part of each CDR3. The order of the fields is J gene, V gene, D gene, clone size, CDR3 protein, CDR3 DNA. D genes are given only for firm matches. Clone size is given for some rows only: seen once, a few or many times, or a class if the clone is expanded.

>TRBJ2-7|TRBV24-1|.|.
CATSDPAVSEQYF
TGTGCCACCAGTGACCCGGCCGTGAGCGAGCAGTACTTC
>TRBJ2-1|TRBV6-5|.|.
CASSYTLQGGGQFF
TGTGCCAGCAGTTACACGCTTCAGGGGGGTGGGCAGTTCTTC
>TRBJ1-4|TRBV11-2|.|.
CASSSGQRATNEKLFF
TGTGCCAGCAGCTCAGGACAGAGAGCAACTAATGAAAAACTGTTTTTT
>TRBJ1-5|TRBV30|.|few
CAWGRYSNQPQHF
TGTGCCTGGGGCAGATATAGCAATCAGCCCCAGCATTTT
>TRBJ2-2|TRBV23-1|.|.
CASSPLWSTGELFF
TGCGCCAGCAGTCCCCTTTGGAGTACCGGGGAGCTGTTTTTT
>TRBJ2-2|TRBV6-5|.|.
CASSYSTGGELFF
TGTGCCAGCAGTTACTCGACCGGGGGGGAGCTGTTTTTT
>TRBJ1-6|TRBV4-1|.|.
CASSQAGTELGGALHF
TGCGCCAGCAGCCAAGCGGGGACGGAGCTAGGAGGGGCCCTCCACTTT
>TRBJ2-7|TRBV2|TRBD1|.
CASSAGTGDYEQYF
TGTGCCAGCAGTGCCGGGACAGGGGACTACGAGCAGTACTTC
>TRBJ1-5|TRBV11-2|TRBD1|.
CASSGPGQNQPQHF
TGTGCCAGCAGCGGCCCGGGACAGAATCAGCCCCAGCATTTT
>TRBJ2-3|TRBV5-1|.|.
CASTNQDTQYF
TGCGCCAGCACCAACCAAGATACGCAGTATTTT
>TRBJ1-5|TRBV19|TRBD1|few
CASGGQLGNQPQHF
TGTGCCAGTGGGGGACAGCTCGGCAATCAGCCCCAGCATTTT
>TRBJ2-7|TRBV29-1|TRBD2|.
CSVAGLAGGFGGGIAAYEQYF
TGCAGCGTTGCGGGACTAGCGGGAGGGTTTGGCGGCGGAATAGCAGCCTACGAGCAGTACTTC
>TRBJ1-6|TRBV7-8|.|once
CASSLGGNYNSPLHF
TGTGCCAGCAGCTTAGGTGGCAATTATAATTCACCCCTCCACTTT
>TRBJ2-1|TRBV12-3/TRBV12-4|.|.
CASSLSANEQFF
TGTGCCAGCAGTTTAAGCGCCAATGAGCAGTTCTTC
>TRBJ2-1|TRBV3-1/TRBV3-2|.|few
CASSQVGEQFF
TGTGCCAGCAGCCAGGTGGGGGAGCAGTTCTTC
>TRBJ2-1|TRBV28|.|.
CASSPVNSNEQFF
TGTGCCAGCAGTCCTGTAAACAGCAATGAGCAGTTCTTC
>TRBJ2-3|TRBV27|.|.
CASSLYPPASTDTQYF
TGTGCCAGCAGTTTATACCCCCCGGCAAGCACAGATACGCAGTATTTT
>TRBJ2-7|TRBV10-3|TRBD1|many
CAIREDRVYEQYF
TGTGCCATCAGGGAGGACAGGGTCTACGAGCAGTACTTC
>TRBJ2-7|TRBV5-6|.|.
CASSLVGSAYEQYF
TGTGCCAGCAGCTTGGTTGGTTCCGCCTACGAGCAGTACTTC
>TRBJ2-2|TRBV6-5|TRBD2|.
CASSPAGVGTGELFF
TGTGCCAGCAGCCCGGCGGGAGTGGGAACCGGGGAGCTGTTTTTT
>TRBJ2-7|TRBV11-1|.|.
CASSLEWATYEQYF
TGTGCCAGCAGCTTAGAGTGGGCAACTTACGAGCAGTACTTC
>TRBJ2-7|TRBV6-2/TRBV6-3|TRBD1|.
CASSYSYTGVQQSHYEQYF
TGTGCCAGCAGTTACTCGTACACAGGGGTGCAACAAAGCCACTACGAGCAGTACTTC
>TRBJ2-3|TRBV9|.|.
CASSVEGVGRDTQYF
TGTGCCAGCAGCGTAGAAGGGGTGGGTAGGGATACGCAGTATTTT
>TRBJ2-1|TRBV14|.|.
CASSPIGGTSYNEQFF
TGTGCCAGCAGTCCCATCGGCGGGACCTCCTACAATGAGCAGTTCTTC
>TRBJ1-1|TRBV29-1|.|.
CSVEGRQLNTEAFF
TGCAGCGTTGAAGGTCGGCAGCTGAACACTGAAGCTTTCTTT
>TRBJ2-2|TRBV9|.|.
CASSLEGWTGELFF
TGTGCCAGCAGCCTTGAGGGCTGGACCGGGGAGCTGTTTTTT
>TRBJ1-2|TRBV28|.|.
CASSFYSETWEDGYTF
TGTGCCAGCAGTTTTTATTCCGAAACCTGGGAGGATGGCTACACCTTC
>TRBJ2-5|TRBV4-3|.|.
CASSQDGSSRETQYF
TGCGCCAGCAGCCAAGATGGGTCTAGCCGGGAGACCCAGTACTTC
>TRBJ2-5|TRBV5-1|.|.
CASHPRASQETQYF
TGCGCCAGCCATCCAAGGGCGAGTCAAGAGACCCAGTACTTC
>TRBJ1-2|TRBV19|TRBD1|.
CASSTDRDRGFYGYTF
TGTGCCAGTAGTACCGACCGGGACAGGGGATTCTATGGCTACACCTTC
>TRBJ2-7|TRBV21-1|.|.
CASSSRGGGYEQYF
TGTGCCAGCAGCAGTCGAGGAGGGGGTTACGAGCAGTACTTC
>TRBJ1-1|TRBV6-6|.|.
CASSLFLWGRSSEAFF
TGTGCCAGCAGTTTATTCCTATGGGGGAGATCCTCTGAAGCTTTCTTT
>TRBJ1-5|TRBV10-2|.|.
CASSEVGVSNQPQHF
TGCGCCAGCAGTGAGGTGGGGGTGAGCAATCAGCCCCAGCATTTT
>TRBJ1-2|TRBV11-2|TRBD1|.
CASRGTTGTDYGYTF
TGTGCCAGCCGGGGGACTACCGGGACAGACTATGGCTACACCTTC
>TRBJ2-1|TRBV2|.|once
CASSGVGQPYNEQFF
TGTGCCAGCAGTGGGGTTGGACAGCCCTACAATGAGCAGTTCTTC
>TRBJ2-3|TRBV7-3|TRBD2|.
CASRPPLAGGPGTDTQYF
TGTGCCAGCAGACCTCCACTAGCGGGAGGGCCGGGCACAGATACGCAGTATTTT
>TRBJ1-1|TRBV9|.|.
CASSVDPLRRTPLNTEAFF
TGTGCCAGCAGCGTAGATCCTCTCAGACGGACACCCTTGAACACTGAAGCTTTCTTT
>TRBJ2-1|TRBV10-2|.|.
CASGGKMGFYNEQFF
TGCGCCAGCGGAGGAAAGATGGGTTTCTACAATGAGCAGTTCTTC
>TRBJ2-7|TRBV19|TRBD1|.
CASSPGTGGAIYEQYF
TGTGCCAGTAGTCCCGGGACAGGGGGCGCGATCTACGAGCAGTACTTC
>TRBJ2-3|TRBV19|TRBD2|.
CASSIDGRLAGIDTLQSDTQYF
TGTGCCAGTAGTATAGATGGACGACTAGCGGGTATCGACACACTTCAATCAGATACGCAGTATTTT
>TRBJ2-1|TRBV3-1/TRBV3-2|TRBD1|.
CASSPDRGHPSYNEQFF
TGTGCCAGCAGCCCCGACAGGGGGCACCCCTCCTACAATGAGCAGTTCTTC
>TRBJ2-3|TRBV6-4|TRBD2|medium-sized
CASSASGSTDTQYF
TGTGCCAGCAGTGCTAGCGGGAGCACAGATACGCAGTATTTT
>TRBJ2-3|TRBV7-9|TRBD2|.
CASSRGTSGYTDTQYF
TGTGCCAGCAGCAGAGGGACTAGCGGGTACACAGATACGCAGTATTTT
>TRBJ2-5|TRBV7-3|TRBD2|.
CASSLAGGSQETQYF
TGTGCCAGCAGCTTAGCGGGAGGGTCCCAGGAGACCCAGTACTTC
>TRBJ2-7|TRBV6-5|.|.
CASSRSLGTSREQYF
TGTGCCAGCAGTCGAAGCCTAGGGACTTCCCGAGAGCAGTACTTC
>TRBJ1-1|TRBV27|.|once
CASRSVNTEAFF
TGTGCCAGCAGATCCGTGAACACTGAAGCTTTCTTT
>TRBJ2-1|TRBV6-2/TRBV6-3|TRBD1|.
CASSWGPGQVVNEQFF
TGTGCCAGCAGCTGGGGCCCGGGACAGGTTGTCAATGAGCAGTTCTTC
>TRBJ1-2|TRBV14|TRBD1|few
CASSHWGTERNGYTF
TGTGCCAGCAGCCACTGGGGGACAGAGAGAAATGGCTACACCTTC
>TRBJ1-1|TRBV7-3|.|.
CASSRLWGTEAFF
TGTGCCAGCAGCCGGCTCTGGGGCACTGAAGCTTTCTTT
>TRBJ1-2|TRBV28|TRBD1|.
CASMMTGKILSEDPPGANYGYTF
TGTGCCAGCATGATGACAGGGAAGATCCTTTCCGAAGATCCCCCCGGAGCTAACTATGGCTACACCTTC